These 13 T cell receptor beta chains were sequenced from one sample in a study of monozygotic twins with cystic fibrosis. Here immunoSEQ multiplex PCR was the method, and the copy in TCRdb shows in-frame clones only, minus some. Altogether about 36,000 clones are present, approximately 80% being singletons, with the ten largest covering roughly 1.5%. Sequencing was performed on blood. These receptors all come from a girl aged 2 to 9 with cystic fibrosis.

The genes are TRBV6-5 and TRBJ2-3; 13 positions agree with TRBD2. Germline loops: CDR1 MNHEY, CDR2 SVGAGI. The J segment lost 2 bases and the V segment lost 5 bases, leaving 1 base of the junction unmatched. The CDR3 is 15 residues long. The CDR3 spells CASSTSGGATDTQYF. CDR3 in DNA: TGTGCCAGCAGTACTAGCGGGGGGGCCACAGATACGCAGTATTTT.

The chain combines TRBV2 with TRBJ2-3; D gene unclear. V dropped 3 bases and J dropped 4 bases, with 5 bases sitting between them. The CDR3 totals 12 residues. Germline lookup yields CDR1 SNHLY and CDR2 FYNNEI. The CDR3 reads CASSDWADTQYF. For the CDR3, the DNA is TGTGCCAGCAGTGACTGGGCAGATACGCAGTATTTT.

This clone was seen only once. This chain joins TRBV6-5 and TRBJ1-2, with a possible D match to TRBD1 (5 bases). CDR1 and CDR2 (germline): MNHEY, SVGAGI. V was clipped by 2 bases and J by 4 bases, with 8 bases between them. CDR3 length: 13 residues. The CDR3 loop is CASSYGAGYGYTF. CDR3 coding DNA: TGTGCCAGCAGTTACGGGGCCGGCTATGGCTACACCTTC.

This clone was detected only once. CDR3 coding DNA: TGTGCCAGCAGCGGTAGGGGTTATGGCTACACCTTC. Translating gives CASSGRGYGYTF. The rearrangement uses TRBV6-1 and TRBJ1-2, with D possibly matching TRBD1 (5 bases). V dropped 6 bases and J dropped 5 bases, with 10 bases sitting between them. The CDR3 length is 12 residues. In germline, CDR1 is MNHNS, CDR2 SASEGT.

This chain links TRBV25-1 with TRBJ1-5; possibly TRBD1 for D (5 bases). The CDR3 consists of 15 residues. Per the germline V gene, CDR1 is MGHDK and CDR2 is SYGVNS. Trimming pared 1 base from V and 3 bases from J, leaving 10 bases between. The CDR3 loop is CASSESGIVNQPQHF. The CDR3 DNA reads TGTGCCAGCAGTGAATCAGGGATTGTCAATCAGCCCCAGCATTTT.

The rearrangement joins TRBV7-6 to TRBJ2-7; D ambiguous. This CDR3 comprises 17 residues. Trimming pared 1 base from V and 1 base from J, leaving 17 bases between. Germline V gene lookup returns CDR1 SGHVS and CDR2 FNYEAQ. CDR3 loop: CASSLVPSGFPSYEQYF. DNA for the CDR3: TGTGCCAGCAGCTTAGTCCCTTCCGGGTTTCCTTCCTACGAGCAGTACTTC.

The chain combines TRBV6-5 with TRBJ2-7; D gene ambiguous. The CDR3 runs 14 residues. The germline V gene encodes CDR1 MNHEY and CDR2 SVGAGI. V lost 6 bases to trimming and J lost 3 bases, with 15 bases between them. The CDR3 coding sequence is TGTGCCAGCAGGTTCGCCCTAAGGTACTACGAGCAGTACTTC. Protein product: CASRFALRYYEQYF.

V is TRBV4-3 and J is TRBJ2-3; D possibly corresponds to TRBD2 (6 bases). V was pared by 0 bases and J by 5 bases, with 18 bases between. The CDR3 is 17 amino acids. CDR1 and CDR2 from the germline V gene are LGHNA and YSLEER. As DNA, the CDR3 is TGCGCCAGCAGCCAAGATGGGGGGATCGGGCCAGTAGATACGCAGTATTTT. The encoded protein is CASSQDGGIGPVDTQYF.

This rearrangement joins TRBV30 to TRBJ2-3; no clear D gene. V was shortened by 2 bases and J by 5 bases, with 11 bases between the two germline ends. CDR3 length: 13 residues. The germline CDR1 and CDR2 sequences are GTSNPN and SVGIG (reference sequence). The CDR3 nucleotides read TGTGCCTGGAGTATCAGAAAATTAGATACGCAGTATTTT. It codes for CAWSIRKLDTQYF.

This chain joins TRBV5-8 and TRBJ2-7; no clear D gene. V lost 0 bases and J lost 3, with 13 bases in between. Per the germline V gene, CDR1 is SGHTS and CDR2 is YDEGEE. The CDR3 spans 15 residues. The CDR3 here is CASSLDRPVNYEQYF. The CDR3 nucleotides are TGTGCCAGCAGCTTGGATCGACCAGTGAACTACGAGCAGTACTTC.

This clone came up a few times. This sequence joins TRBV5-4 and TRBJ1-2; 7 nucleotides align to TRBD1. The CDR3 length is 15 residues. Per the germline V gene, CDR1 is SGHNT and CDR2 is YYREEE (reference sequence). Trimming took 0 bases from V and 7 from J; bases not matched to a gene: 9. DNA of the CDR3: TGTGCCAGCAGCTTGGCAGGAGGACAGGAGGGTGGCTACACCTTC. It specifies CASSLAGGQEGGYTF.

The genes are TRBV4-3 and TRBJ1-1; no firm D call. The length of the CDR3 is 14 residues. V shed 0 bases and J shed 4 bases, with 9 bases lying between them. Germline values: CDR1 LGHNA, CDR2 YSLEER. The DNA for the CDR3 is TGCGCCAGCAGCCAAGAGGGGTTTGTCACTGAAGCTTTCTTT. Protein product: CASSQEGFVTEAFF.

This sequence joins TRBV5-1 and TRBJ2-7; tentatively, D is TRBD2 (5 bases). With 7 bases removed from V and 4 bases from J, the gap between germline ends came to 9 bases. This CDR3 region has 11 residues. Germline V CDR1 and CDR2: SGHRS, YFSETQ. CDR3 coding DNA: TGCGCCAGCCGGGGAGATTACGAGCAGTACTTC. Translating gives CASRGDYEQYF. Complete variable domain (other parts from reference TRBV5-1 and TRBJ2-7): KAGVTQTPRYLIKTRGQQVTLSCSPISGHRSVSWYQQTPGQGLQFLFEYFSETQRNKGNFPGRFSGRQFSNSRSEMNVSTLELGDSALYLCASRGDYEQYFGPGTRLTVT.